A single T cell receptor beta chain is shown here with its context. Its antigen is currently unknown. The CDR3 sequence is 14 residues long. In germline, CDR1 is MDHEN, CDR2 SYDVKM. Deletions cut 6 bases from V and 1 base from J, with 13 bases between. The sample belongs to a study of cytomegalovirus exposure and HLA in healthy donors. Study context: There were 90 million to 130 million unique TCR beta sequences, drawn from about 180 million T cells, in an earlier analysis. Study-wide results and limits: In an earlier analysis, most TCR beta V segments were productive about 87% or about 30% of the time. Because they were indistinguishable, some V segments, including TRBV6-2 and TRBV6-3, were excluded.

With 60 Vbeta and 13 Jbeta primers, the PCR was carried out. This table comes from immunoSEQ multiplex PCR, and its TCRdb copy is limited to in-frame clones, with some not included. Counted here are 110,000 to 150,000 clones, over 55% occurring once; the ten biggest clones make up less than 2.5%. The source is a man between 35 and 55 years old in good health and CMV-seronegative. This sequence joins TRBV28 and TRBJ2-7, with a possible D match to TRBD1 (5 bases). The sample consisted of PBMCs. The CDR3 region has the DNA TGTGCCAGCAGCAAGACAGTCTCATCCTACGAGCAGTACTTC. Translation gives CASSKTVSSYEQYF.